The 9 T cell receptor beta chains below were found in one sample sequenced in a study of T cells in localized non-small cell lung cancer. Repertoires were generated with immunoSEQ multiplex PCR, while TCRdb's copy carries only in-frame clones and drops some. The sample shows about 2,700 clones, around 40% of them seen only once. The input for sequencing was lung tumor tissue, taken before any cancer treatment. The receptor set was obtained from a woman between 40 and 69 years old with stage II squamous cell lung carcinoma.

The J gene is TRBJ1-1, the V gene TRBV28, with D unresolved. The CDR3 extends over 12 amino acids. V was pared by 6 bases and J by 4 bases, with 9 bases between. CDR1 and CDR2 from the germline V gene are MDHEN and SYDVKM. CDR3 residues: CASRGGFTEAFF. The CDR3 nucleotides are TGTGCCAGCAGGGGAGGTTTCACTGAAGCTTTCTTT.

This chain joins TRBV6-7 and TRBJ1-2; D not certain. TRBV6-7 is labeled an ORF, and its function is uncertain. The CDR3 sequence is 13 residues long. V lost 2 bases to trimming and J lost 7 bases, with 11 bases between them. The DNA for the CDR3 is TGTGCCAGCAGTTACACGAGAACCGGTGGCTACACCTTC. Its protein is CASSYTRTGGYTF.

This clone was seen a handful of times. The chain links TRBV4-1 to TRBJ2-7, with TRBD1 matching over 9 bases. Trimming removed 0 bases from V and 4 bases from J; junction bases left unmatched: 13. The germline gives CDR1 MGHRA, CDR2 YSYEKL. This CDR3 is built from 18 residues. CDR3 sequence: CASSQDQGTGGGMYEQYF. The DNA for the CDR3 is TGCGCCAGCAGCCAAGATCAGGGTACAGGGGGCGGAATGTACGAGCAGTACTTC.

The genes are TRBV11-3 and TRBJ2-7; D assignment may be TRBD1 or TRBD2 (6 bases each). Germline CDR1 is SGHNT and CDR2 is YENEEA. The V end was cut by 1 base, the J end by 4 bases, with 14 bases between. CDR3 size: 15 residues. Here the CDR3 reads CASSLGPQGRYEQYV. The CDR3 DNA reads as TGTGCCAGCAGCTTAGGGCCTCAGGGGAGGTACGAGCAGTACGTC.

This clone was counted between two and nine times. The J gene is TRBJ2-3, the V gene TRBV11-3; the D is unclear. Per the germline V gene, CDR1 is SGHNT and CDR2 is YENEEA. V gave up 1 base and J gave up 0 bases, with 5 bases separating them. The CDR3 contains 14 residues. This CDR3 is CASSLGQSTDTQYF. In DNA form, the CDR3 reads TGTGCCAGCAGCTTAGGCCAGAGCACAGATACGCAGTATTTT.

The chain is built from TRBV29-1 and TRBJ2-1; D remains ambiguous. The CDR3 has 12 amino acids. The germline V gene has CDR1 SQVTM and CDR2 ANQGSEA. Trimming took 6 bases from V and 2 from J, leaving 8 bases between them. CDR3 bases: TGCAGCGTCCTGGAAGCCTACAATGAGCAGTTCTTC. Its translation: CSVLEAYNEQFF.

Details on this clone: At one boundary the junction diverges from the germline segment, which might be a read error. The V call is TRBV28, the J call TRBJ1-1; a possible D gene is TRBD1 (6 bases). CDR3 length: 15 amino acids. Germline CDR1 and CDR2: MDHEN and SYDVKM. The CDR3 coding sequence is TGTGTCAGCAGTTTTAGTCGATCGGGGGCTGGTGAAGCTTTCTTT. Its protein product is CVSSFSRSGAGEAFF.

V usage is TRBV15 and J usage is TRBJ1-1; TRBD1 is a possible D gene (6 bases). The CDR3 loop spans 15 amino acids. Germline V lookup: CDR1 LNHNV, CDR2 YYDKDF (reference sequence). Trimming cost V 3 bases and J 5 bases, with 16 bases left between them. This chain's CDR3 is CATSSPGGPRTEAFF. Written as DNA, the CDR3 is TGTGCCACCAGCAGCCCTGGGGGGCCCAGAACTGAAGCTTTCTTT.

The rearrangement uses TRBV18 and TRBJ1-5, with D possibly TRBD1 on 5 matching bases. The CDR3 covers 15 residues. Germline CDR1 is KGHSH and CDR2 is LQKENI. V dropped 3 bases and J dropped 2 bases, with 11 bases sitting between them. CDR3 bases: TGTGCCAGCTCACCCTTTTGGGACGGCAATCAGCCCCAGCATTTT. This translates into CASSPFWDGNQPQHF.